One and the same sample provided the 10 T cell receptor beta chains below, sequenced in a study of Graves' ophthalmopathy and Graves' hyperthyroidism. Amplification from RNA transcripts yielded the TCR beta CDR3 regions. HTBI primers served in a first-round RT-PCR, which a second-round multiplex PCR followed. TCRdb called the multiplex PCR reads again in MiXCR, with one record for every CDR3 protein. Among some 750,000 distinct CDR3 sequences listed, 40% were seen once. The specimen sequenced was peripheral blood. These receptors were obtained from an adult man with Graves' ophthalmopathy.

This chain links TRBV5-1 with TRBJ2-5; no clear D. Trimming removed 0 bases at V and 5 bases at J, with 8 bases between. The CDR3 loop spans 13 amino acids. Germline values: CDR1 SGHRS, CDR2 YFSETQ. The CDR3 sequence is CASSLAERETQYF. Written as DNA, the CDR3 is TGCGCCAGCAGCTTGGCGGAAAGGGAGACCCAGTACTTC.

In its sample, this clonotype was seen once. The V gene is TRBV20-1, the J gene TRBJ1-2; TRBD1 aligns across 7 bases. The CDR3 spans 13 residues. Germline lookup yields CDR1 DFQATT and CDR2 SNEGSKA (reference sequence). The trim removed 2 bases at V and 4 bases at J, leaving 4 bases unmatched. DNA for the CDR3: TGCAGTGCTAGAAATGGGACAGCCTATGGCTACACCTTC. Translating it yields CSARNGTAYGYTF.

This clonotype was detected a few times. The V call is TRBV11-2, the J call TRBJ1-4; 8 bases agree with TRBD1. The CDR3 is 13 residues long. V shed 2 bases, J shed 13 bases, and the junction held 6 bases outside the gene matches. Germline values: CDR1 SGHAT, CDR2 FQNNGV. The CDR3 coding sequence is TGTGCCAGCAGCTTACTCACAGGGGGAATACTGTTTTTT. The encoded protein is CASSLLTGGILFF.

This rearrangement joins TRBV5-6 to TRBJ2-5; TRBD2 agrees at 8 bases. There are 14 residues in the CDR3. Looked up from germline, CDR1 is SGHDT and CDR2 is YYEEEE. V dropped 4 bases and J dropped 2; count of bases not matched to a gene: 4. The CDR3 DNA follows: TGTGCCAGCAGCCGGGGGGGGACACAAGAGACCCAGTACTTC. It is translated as CASSRGGTQETQYF.

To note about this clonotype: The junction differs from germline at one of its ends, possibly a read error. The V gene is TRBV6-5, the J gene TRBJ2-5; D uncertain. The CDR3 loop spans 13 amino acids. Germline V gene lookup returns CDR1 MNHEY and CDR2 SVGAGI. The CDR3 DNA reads TGTGCCGGCAGCCTAGGATTTGCGGAGACCCAGTACTTC. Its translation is CAGSLGFAETQYF.

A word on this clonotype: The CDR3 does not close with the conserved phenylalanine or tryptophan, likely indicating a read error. The CDR3 nucleotides read TGTGCCAGTAGTTTCCGAGACGTAGGGGGGACCCAGTACCTC. It is translated as CASSFRDVGGTQYL. The chain couples TRBV19 to TRBJ2-5; D possibly corresponds to TRBD1 (6 bases). Trimming cost V 5 bases and J 7 bases, with 17 bases left between them. The CDR3 is 14 amino acids. Germline V gives CDR1 LNHDA, CDR2 SQIVND (reference sequence).

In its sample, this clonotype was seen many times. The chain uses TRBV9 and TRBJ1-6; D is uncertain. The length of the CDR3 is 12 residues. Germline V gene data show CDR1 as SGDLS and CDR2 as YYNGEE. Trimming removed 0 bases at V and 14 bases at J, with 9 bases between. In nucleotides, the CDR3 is TGTGCCAGCAGCGTAGAGGGCACATCCCTCCACTTT. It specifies CASSVEGTSLHF. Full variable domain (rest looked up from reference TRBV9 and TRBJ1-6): DSGVTQTPKHLITATGQRVTLRCSPRSGDLSVYWYQQSLDQGLQFLIQYYNGEERAKGNILERFSAQQFPDLHSELNLSSLELGDSALYFCASSVEGTSLHFGNGTRLTVT.

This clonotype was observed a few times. Here the CDR3 reads CSAIDRRNYGYTF. CDR3 coding DNA: TGCAGTGCTATTGACAGGAGAAACTATGGCTACACCTTC. This chain joins TRBV20-1 and TRBJ1-2; tentatively, D is TRBD1 (6 bases). V lost 4 bases and J lost 2, with 11 bases in between. The CDR3 is 13 amino acids. Germline values: CDR1 DFQATT, CDR2 SNEGSKA (reference sequence).

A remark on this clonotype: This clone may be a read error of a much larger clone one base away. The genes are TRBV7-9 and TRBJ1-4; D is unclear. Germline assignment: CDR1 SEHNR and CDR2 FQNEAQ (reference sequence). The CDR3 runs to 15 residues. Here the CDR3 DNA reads TGTGCCAGCAGCTTAGTAGGCAGCTCGGGTGAAGAACTGTTTTTT. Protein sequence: CASSLVGSSGEELFF.

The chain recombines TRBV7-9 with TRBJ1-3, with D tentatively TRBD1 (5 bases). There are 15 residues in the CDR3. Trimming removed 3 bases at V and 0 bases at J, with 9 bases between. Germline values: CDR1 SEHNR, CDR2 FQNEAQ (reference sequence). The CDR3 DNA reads TGTGCCAGCAGCTTCGAGGGACTCTCTGGAAACACCATATATTTT. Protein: CASSFEGLSGNTIYF. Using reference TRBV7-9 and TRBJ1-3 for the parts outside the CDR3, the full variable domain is DTGVSQNPRHKITKRGQNVTFRCDPISEHNRLYWYRQTLGQGPEFLTYFQNEAQLEKSRLLSDRFSAERPKGSFSTLEIQRTEQGDSAMYLCASSFEGLSGNTIYFGEGSWLTVV.